The 2 T cell receptor beta chains reported below all come from one sample, sequenced in a study of blood T cells in healthy people across ages. Alongside a J-beta primer mix, a sample-barcoded 5' primer served in a second PCR lasting about 7 to 12 cycles. TCRdb passed the 5' RACE reads through MiXCR, listing each CDR3 protein once. The sample holds some 920,000 distinct CDR3 sequences, 51% seen once. The sequenced sample was blood. These receptors were obtained from a woman aged 60-75 years in good health.

In this sample, this clonotype turned up a few times. The rearrangement uses TRBV19 and TRBJ2-3, with D unclear. This CDR3 region has 14 residues. Germline assignment: CDR1 LNHDA and CDR2 SQIVND (reference sequence). With 5 bases removed from V and 2 bases from J, the gap between germline ends came to 11 bases. The CDR3 nucleotides are TGTGCCAGTAGTGTAGCTCAGGACACAGATACGCAGTATTTT. This gives the protein CASSVAQDTDTQYF.

This clonotype was recorded a few times. V gene TRBV7-2 combines with J gene TRBJ2-7; D remains unclear. The ends were cut back, 1 base at V and 4 bases at J, with 14 bases in the middle. Germline V gene data show CDR1 as SGHTA and CDR2 as FQGNSA. The CDR3 sequence is 15 residues long. CDR3 coding DNA: TGTGCCAGCAGCTTAGATAGGCAGGCTGGTTACGAGCAGTACTTC. It translates to CASSLDRQAGYEQYF.